This T cell receptor (beta chain) was recovered during a study of regulatory T cells in long-lasting Graves disease. Study-wide context: Positive TSH receptor antibodies alongside over 5 years of antithyroid drugs were what marked Graves' disease as persistent.

CDR3-region Arm-PCR and iRepertoire HTBI primers produced the TCR beta libraries. TCRdb reprocessed the multiplex PCR reads via MiXCR and lists one record per CDR3 protein. This table holds approximately 290,000 distinct CDR3 sequences, 22% found once. In this sample, this clonotype turned up many times. Its antigen remains unidentified. This sample's time point: persistent/refractory GD, antithyroid drugs over 5 years with positive TRAb. There was RNA extracted from PBMCs, and the TCR library was made from it. The guidelines of the American Thyroid Association were the basis for diagnosing Graves' disease. The CDR3 covers 14 residues. Per germline, CDR1 SGHDT and CDR2 YYEEEE. The V segment lost 5 bases and the J segment 4 bases; nucleotides outside the gene matches: 8. Study results and limitations: When disease was persistent, TRBV28, TRBJ1-2 and TRBJ2-5 were the favored segments. The analysis examined peripheral blood only and excluded thyroid tissue.

The sequencing used peripheral blood mononuclear cells (PBMCs), collected when the disease was refractory, from a patient treated with antithyroid drugs. This TCR came from a female donor with Graves disease. The genes are TRBV5-6 and TRBJ1-2, with 7 bases lining up with TRBD1. The CDR3, as DNA: TGTGCCAGCAGACCAATTGGACAGGCCTATGGCTACACCTTC. Protein sequence: CASRPIGQAYGYTF.